These T cell receptor beta chains were read from a single sample in a study of cytomegalovirus exposure and HLA in healthy donors. Here immunoSEQ multiplex PCR was the method, and the copy in TCRdb shows in-frame clones only, minus some. Among over 100,000 clones listed, less than 90% were seen once. Input material: PBMCs. These receptor sequences come from a man aged 40-55 years in good health and CMV-seronegative. CDR3s leave out the opening cysteine and the closing phenylalanine or tryptophan. D genes are given only for firm matches.

TRBV27,-,ASSLGGTASYEQY
TRBV5-4,TRBD2,ASSSGLAGGQSYNEQL
TRBV5-3,TRBD1,ARSWTGAGNTIY
TRBV6-6,TRBD1,ASSYSGQGPNEQF
TRBV5-1,TRBD1,ASSLGTGSQETQY
TRBV5-6,-,ASSLRGPASSGNTIY
TRBV7-9,-,ASSLAGYSNQPQH
TRBV23-1,TRBD1,ASSHPRDRAQPQH
TRBV14,-,ASSQAGIRWGTQY
TRBV7-8,TRBD1,ASSLRAPDRGLVTGELF
TRBV11-2,TRBD1,ASSLGDRDQETQY
TRBV19,TRBD1,ASSGYRGNQPQH
TRBV20-1,-,SAYMSYEQY
TRBV5-1,-,ASSPGWDLGSPLH
TRBV6-5,-,ASSPDRSSGNTIY
TRBV27,-,ASSLQGPNEKLF
TRBV5-1,-,ASSGGTFNTGELF
TRBV4-1,TRBD2,ASSHTSSGGRDTQY
TRBV19,-,ASSPDSYEQY
TRBV6-5,TRBD1,ASRSGGAGHNEQF
TRBV7-9,TRBD1,ASRPGTGTGYT
TRBV9,TRBD1,ASSVSPDRVSYNEQF
TRBV7-9,TRBD1,ASSLQGDGYNEQF
TRBV5-1,-,ASSLLSRTDTQY
TRBV5-1,-,ASSLVRGHYEQY
TRBV7-8,TRBD1,ASSLGGQGGQPQH
TRBV9,-,ASSVEGQVGRNTEAF
TRBV5-5,-,ASSPLDPQALYGYT
TRBV6-1,-,ASSPIDSYEQY
TRBV9,TRBD1,ASSVREGAHEKLF
TRBV6-1,-,ASSDSRGEKLF
TRBV5-4,TRBD2,AYTGLAGDPLYEQY
TRBV6-6,-,ASTTRGNQPQH
TRBV19,TRBD1,ASREDRGIEKLF
TRBV6-6,-,ASSYEAGREKLF
TRBV5-4,-,ASSLGGLGWAF
TRBV7-9,TRBD1,ASSSDRGPYGYT
TRBV27,-,ASSLDGANYGYT
TRBV18,TRBD1,ASSPPVQGYEKLF
TRBV5-1,-,ASSPSGGYYTEAF
TRBV4-3,TRBD1,ASSLGQGAGLWGYT
TRBV18,TRBD1,ASSPERGQGSNQPQH
TRBV2,TRBD1,ASSEAGQGAFDYGYT